This TCR beta chain was identified in a study of T cell changes during pregnancy in multiple sclerosis (dated by TCRdb to between 2018 and 2021). For the study in its entirety: The study examined how the T cell repertoire changed over the course of pregnancy in women with multiple sclerosis.

Library preparation used the immunoSEQ multiplex PCR assay. The source is immuneACCESS, and TCRdb retained only in-frame sequences with V and J called. Part of the clones is not carried over; for the studies checked, unresolved V genes explain less than half of this, and the remainder is unexplained. The sample table shows fewer than 80,000 clones, and 90% to 95% are seen once. The ten largest clonotypes hold 0.29% of the sample. V has 4 bases trimmed and J has 0 bases trimmed; junction bases matching no gene number 7. Its CDR3 holds 18 amino acids, cysteine through phenylalanine. Kept here is only the CDR3 DNA, which spans 54 bases and is read in frame from base 1. Based on the germline V gene (reference sequence), the CDR1 and CDR2 sequences are LNHDA and SQIVND. About this clone itself: Which antigen it targets is not known. No base quality information exists; no much larger clone differs at one position.

Here the chain combines TRBV19 and TRBJ2-7; 15 of the junction bases match TRBD2. The receptor was derived from a female donor in good health, enrolled as a control in a pregnancy study. The specimen was CD4+ T cells from peripheral blood mononuclear cells, collected in the third trimester of pregnancy. In nucleotide form, the sequence is TGTGCCAGTAGTACCGGGACTAGCGGGGGGTACAACTCCTACGAGCAGTACTTC. The resulting protein is CASSTGTSGGYNSYEQYF.